This T cell receptor beta chain is drawn from a study of Graves' ophthalmopathy and Graves' hyperthyroidism. The TCR beta CDR3 regions underwent amplification from RNA transcripts. RT-PCR in the first round used HTBI primers; a second-round multiplex PCR followed. One entry per CDR3 protein, called by TCRdb with MiXCR from the multiplex PCR reads. The sample gives hundreds of thousands of distinct CDR3 sequences, 20% to 25% of which show up once; around 6.9% is in the top ten. This clonotype was picked up many times. Hyperthyroidism patients were newly diagnosed, under 2 months' duration, aged 18 to 65. PBMCs were obtained from 9 to 10 ml of fresh peripheral blood. The receptor's source is a woman aged 18-30 years with stable Graves' hyperthyroidism. Some clones in this sample may be carry-over from other donors' samples. Specimen: peripheral blood.

This CDR3 reads CASSVEWDSPLHF. The CDR3 DNA follows: TGTGCCAGCAGCGTAGAGTGGGATTCACCCCTCCACTTT. The chain combines TRBV9 with TRBJ1-6; D not certain. The V gene lost 0 bases and the J gene lost 8 bases, with 6 bases spanning the gap. CDR3 length equals 13 residues. Germline V gene sequence: CDR1 SGDLS, CDR2 YYNGEE.